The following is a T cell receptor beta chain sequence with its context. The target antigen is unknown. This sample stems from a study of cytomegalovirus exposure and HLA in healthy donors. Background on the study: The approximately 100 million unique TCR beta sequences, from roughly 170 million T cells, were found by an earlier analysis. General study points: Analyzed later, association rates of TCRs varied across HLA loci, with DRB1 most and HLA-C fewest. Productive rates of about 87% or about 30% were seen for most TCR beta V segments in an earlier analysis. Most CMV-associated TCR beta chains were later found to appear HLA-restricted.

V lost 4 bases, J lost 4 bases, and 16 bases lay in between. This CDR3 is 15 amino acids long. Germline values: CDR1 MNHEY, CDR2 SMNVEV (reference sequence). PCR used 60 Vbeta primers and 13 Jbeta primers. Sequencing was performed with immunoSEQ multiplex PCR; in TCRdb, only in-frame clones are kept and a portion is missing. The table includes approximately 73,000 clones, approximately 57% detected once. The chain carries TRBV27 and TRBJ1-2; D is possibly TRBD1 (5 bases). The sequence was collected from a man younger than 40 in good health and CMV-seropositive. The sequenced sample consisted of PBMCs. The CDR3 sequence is CASSSYRGNGYGYTF. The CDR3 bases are TGTGCCAGCAGTTCATATAGGGGAAACGGCTATGGCTACACCTTC.